Below, one T cell receptor (beta chain) is given with its context. What it recognizes is unknown. The PCR ran on 60 Vbeta and 13 Jbeta primers. Only in-frame clones appear in the TCRdb table, and some are missing; sequencing was by immunoSEQ multiplex PCR. Here the sample table reports about 84,000 clones. Germline CDR1 reads DFQATT; CDR2 reads SNEGSKA (reference sequence). Trimming left V 3 bases short and J 3 bases short, with 6 bases between. The CDR3 sequence is 11 residues long. These data come from a study of cytomegalovirus exposure and HLA in healthy donors. Regarding donors, all were healthy bone marrow donors. Study-wide points: It was reported in a later analysis that an Asian-associated ancestry cluster showed fewer N-insertions than the roughly 670-donor mean. Sequences of the TCR beta chain were said to predict the HLA-A and HLA-B alleles of most subjects accurately. According to an earlier analysis, most TCR beta V segments yielded productive rearrangements about 90% or about 30% of the time.

The sequenced material came from PBMCs. The receptor comes from a man in his fifties in good health and CMV-seronegative. The genes are TRBV20-1 and TRBJ2-7; the D gene is possibly TRBD1 (6 bases). CDR3 in amino acids: CSARDSYEQYF. DNA of the CDR3: TGCAGTGCTAGGGACAGCTACGAGCAGTACTTC.